This TCR beta chain was captured by sequencing in a study of a mutant IDH1 vaccine in newly diagnosed glioma. About this clone itself: Its target is not known.

Germline V gives CDR1 SQVTM, CDR2 ANQGSEA. This CDR3 contains 14 residues. Losses at the gene ends were 5 bases for V and 7 bases for J; bases not matched to a gene: 8. Only in-frame clones appear in the TCRdb table, and some are missing; sequencing was by immunoSEQ multiplex PCR. The top ten clones hold more than 0.5% of a sample with just under 80,000 clones, about 91% of them seen once. Sample time point: week 5, during vaccination. The investigators gave 300 ug of mutant IDH1 20-mer peptide in each vaccine dose, together with topical imiquimod. The sequenced sample was PBMCs, obtained from a glioma patient whose treatment included an IDH1 peptide vaccine. This clonotype originated in a woman in her 50s with glioma. V gene TRBV29-1 combines with J gene TRBJ2-7; TRBD2 matches at 13 bases. This CDR3 reads CSVWTSGSRQEQYF. CDR3 coding DNA: TGCAGCGTTTGGACTAGCGGGAGCCGACAGGAGCAGTACTTC.